Below, 31 T cell receptor beta chains from the same sample are listed, as sequenced in a study of T cell repertoires in breast cancer. Primers covering all TCR V genes were used in emulsion RT-PCR on CD8+ T cells. During the second nested PCR, blocking oligonucleotides suppressed genes that were not paired. TCRdb re-called the emulsion pairing reads with MiXCR, one entry per CDR3 protein. Found here are roughly 39,000 distinct CDR3 sequences, 35% to 50% of them singletons; the top ten hold approximately 57%. Source material: CD8+ T cells. These receptors came from a pool of human donors with breast cancer or a healthy control (not recorded which).

This clonotype was seen more than once but under ten times. V is TRBV4-1 and J is TRBJ2-7, with TRBD1 identical over 7 bases. Germline V gives CDR1 MGHRA, CDR2 YSYEKL. CDR3 length: 16 residues. The J segment lost 7 bases and the V segment lost 1 base, leaving 13 bases of the junction unmatched. CDR3 nucleotide sequence: TGCGCCAGCAGCCAAGTCGACAGGGATCCCCTCTATGAGCAGTACTTC. It is translated as CASSQVDRDPLYEQYF.

The chain has TRBV4-2 and TRBJ2-7; D unclear. This CDR3 comprises 13 residues. Germline-derived CDR1 and CDR2 are LGHNA and YNFKEQ. Trimming removed 0 bases from V and 8 bases from J, with 11 bases in between. DNA of the CDR3: TGTGCCAGCAGCCAAGAGCGGCAGTACAAGCAGTACTTC. Its protein is CASSQERQYKQYF.

Turning to this clonotype: This may be a read error: a much more frequent sequence differs by one nucleotide. CDR3 DNA: TGTGCCACCAGCAGAGATAGCGGGGGGTACAATAAGCAGTTCTTC. Its translation is CATSRDSGGYNKQFF. This sequence joins TRBV15 and TRBJ2-1; 10 nucleotides agree with TRBD2. CDR1 is LNHNV, CDR2 YYDKDF, per germline (reference sequence). The CDR3 extends over 15 amino acids.

The V call is TRBV12-3 or TRBV12-4, the J call TRBJ1-1; 9 bases agree with TRBD1. This CDR3 is built from 16 residues. J gave up 1 base and V 5 bases, and 8 bases lay outside the gene matches. The CDR3 coding sequence is TGTGCCAGCAGTCGTATGGGACAGGGACCGAACACTGAAGCTTTCTTT. Protein product: CASSRMGQGPNTEAFF.

This clonotype was counted between two and nine times. The V and J genes are TRBV5-5 and TRBJ2-7, with D perhaps given as TRBD1 or TRBD2 (5 bases each). The V and J ends lost 0 bases and 4 bases respectively, with 14 bases between them. The CDR3 has 15 amino acids. Per the germline V gene, CDR1 is SGHKS and CDR2 is YYEKEE (reference sequence). This chain's CDR3 is CASSLVSQGGYEQYF. The CDR3, as DNA: TGTGCCAGCAGCTTGGTTTCGCAGGGCGGGTACGAGCAGTACTTC.

Comments on this clonotype: The CDR3 ends on some other residue instead of the conserved phenylalanine or tryptophan, so this is likely a read error. CDR3 coding DNA: TGTGCCAGCAACCCCCTCAGGGGATCGGAAGGCTACACCCTC. Encoded protein: CASNPLRGSEGYTL. The genes are TRBV6-2 or TRBV6-3 and TRBJ1-2; the D gene is possibly TRBD1 (6 bases). V was clipped by 7 bases and J by 8 bases, with 20 bases between them. CDR1 and CDR2 (germline): MNHEY, SVGEGT. CDR3 size: 14 residues.

The chain carries TRBV7-9 and TRBJ2-3; no reliable D call. This CDR3 contains 15 residues. The V gene lost 2 bases and the J gene lost 4 bases, with 13 bases spanning the gap. Germline V gene data show CDR1 as SEHNR and CDR2 as FQNEAQ (reference sequence). The CDR3 nucleotides read TGTGCCAGCAGCTTACGCCGCGAGGCATCAGATACGCAGTATTTT. Its translation: CASSLRREASDTQYF. Combining the CDR3 with reference TRBV7-9 and TRBJ2-3 gives the whole variable domain DTGVSQNPRHKITKRGQNVTFRCDPISEHNRLYWYRQTLGQGPEFLTYFQNEAQLEKSRLLSDRFSAERPKGSFSTLEIQRTEQGDSAMYLCASSLRREASDTQYFGPGTRLTVL.

V gene TRBV7-9 combines with J gene TRBJ1-3, with a possible D match to TRBD1 (6 bases). This CDR3 spans 16 amino acids. Germline V gives CDR1 SEHNR, CDR2 FQNEAQ (reference sequence). V lost 2 bases and J 0 bases, leaving 11 bases between the germline ends. CDR3 residues: CASSLPPGDSGNTIYF. DNA for the CDR3: TGTGCCAGCAGCTTACCCCCAGGGGACTCTGGAAACACCATATATTTT.

V and J are TRBV10-3 and TRBJ2-3; D remains unclear. Germline CDR1 and CDR2: ENHRY and SYGVKD. V was cut by 4 bases and J by 1 base, with 9 bases left in between. The CDR3 totals 14 residues. The chain's CDR3 is CAISAFPGTDTQYF. CDR3 coding DNA: TGTGCCATCAGTGCGTTCCCGGGCACAGATACGCAGTATTTT.

The CDR3: CASSSGPRGDTQYF. CDR3 in DNA: TGTGCCAGCAGTAGCGGGCCCAGAGGTGATACGCAGTATTTT. The chain combines TRBV2 with TRBJ2-3, with a tentative D call TRBD2 (6 bases). Trimming took 5 bases from V and 6 from J, leaving 15 bases between them. Germline V gene data show CDR1 as SNHLY and CDR2 as FYNNEI. This CDR3 has 14 residues.

This clonotype came up once. V and J are TRBV14 and TRBJ2-1; D not resolved. From germline, CDR1 is SGHDN and CDR2 FVKESK. This CDR3 contains 14 residues. With 4 bases removed from V and 0 bases from J, the gap between germline ends came to 7 bases. CDR3 region: CASSPFDSYNEQFF. CDR3 bases: TGTGCCAGCAGCCCCTTCGACTCCTACAATGAGCAGTTCTTC.

This clonotype was seen repeatedly, ten times or more. The chain is built from TRBV6-1 and TRBJ1-1; 11 nucleotides agree with TRBD1. This CDR3 region has 16 residues. With 5 bases clipped from V and 7 bases from J, the junction kept 12 bases outside the gene matches. CDR1 and CDR2 (germline): MNHNS, SASEGT. The CDR3 region is CASSPSWTGGGSEAFF. The CDR3 DNA reads TGTGCCAGCAGTCCATCCTGGACAGGGGGCGGGAGTGAAGCTTTCTTT.

The chain uses TRBV7-2 and TRBJ2-2; the D gene could be TRBD1 or TRBD2 (5 bases each). Trimming left V 7 bases short and J 1 base short, with 10 bases between. Germline CDR1 SGHTA, CDR2 FQGNSA. The CDR3 length is 14 residues. CDR3 sequence reads: CASTGAGNTGELFF. DNA of the CDR3: TGTGCCAGCACCGGGGCAGGGAACACCGGGGAGCTGTTTTTT.

The J gene is TRBJ2-3, the V gene TRBV12-3 or TRBV12-4; no firm D call. V lost 6 bases and J 2 bases, leaving 12 bases between the germline ends. The CDR3 consists of 14 residues. The CDR3 loop is CASSPSTDTDTQYF. The CDR3 coding sequence is TGTGCCAGCAGCCCCAGCACAGACACAGATACGCAGTATTTT.

This clonotype appeared a few times. This chain connects TRBV6-1 to TRBJ2-7, with TRBD1 identical over 7 bases. Trimming cost V 5 bases and J 6 bases; bases outside gene matches: 7. The length of the CDR3 is 13 residues. Germline assignment: CDR1 MNHNS and CDR2 SASEGT. CDR3 coding DNA: TGTGCCAGCAGTCGACAGGGCCCCGTCGAGCAGTACTTC. Its protein product is CASSRQGPVEQYF.

This clonotype has just a few counts. The chain links TRBV6-4 to TRBJ2-2, with unresolved D. This CDR3 contains 13 residues. The V end lost 0 bases, the J end lost 4 bases, and 3 bases lay between the germline ends. CDR1 MRHNA and CDR2 SNTAGT come from the germline V gene. The CDR3 nucleotides read TGTGCCAGCAGTGACTCGGGCACCGGGGAGCTGTTTTTT. Its protein is CASSDSGTGELFF.

This clonotype was seen just once. The rearrangement links TRBV19 to TRBJ1-5, with D tentatively TRBD1 (5 bases). The CDR3 loop spans 15 amino acids. V gave up 5 bases and J gave up 2 bases, with 13 bases separating them. CDR1 and CDR2 (germline): LNHDA, SQIVND (reference sequence). Here the CDR3 DNA reads TGTGCCAGTAGTTTAAACCAGGGCCGCAATCAGCCCCAGCATTTT. Protein sequence: CASSLNQGRNQPQHF.

V is TRBV2 and J is TRBJ1-2, with D unclear. The CDR3 is 13 amino acids. From germline, CDR1 is SNHLY and CDR2 FYNNEI. Trimming took off 9 bases at V and 3 bases at J, with 14 bases between the two ends. CDR3 coding DNA: TGTGCCAGTCGGCTCGGCACTGACTATGGCTACACCTTC. Protein: CASRLGTDYGYTF.

The rearrangement uses TRBV19 and TRBJ2-7; D is unresolved. Trimming removed 9 bases from V and 6 bases from J, with 15 bases in between. The germline V gene has CDR1 LNHDA and CDR2 SQIVND (reference sequence). The CDR3 has 12 amino acids. The CDR3 here is CASSMPLGEQYF. DNA for the CDR3: TGTGCCAGCTCGATGCCTCTAGGCGAGCAGTACTTC.

CDR3 nucleotides: TGCAGTGCTAGGGGGGGGACAATGAACACTGAAGCTTTCTTT. It translates to CSARGGTMNTEAFF. The chain uses TRBV20-1 and TRBJ1-1; D is possibly TRBD1 (6 bases). V lost 3 bases and J lost 0, with 11 bases in between. The germline gives CDR1 DFQATT, CDR2 SNEGSKA (reference sequence). The CDR3 covers 14 residues.

The chain employs TRBV6-1 and TRBJ2-5; the match to TRBD1 covers 9 bases. Unmatched junction bases numbered 11, after V lost 2 bases and J lost 7 bases. Germline V CDR1 and CDR2: MNHNS, SASEGT. The CDR3 has 16 amino acids. The CDR3 here is CASSELQGAGGGTQYF. The CDR3 DNA is TGTGCCAGCAGTGAATTACAGGGGGCTGGAGGAGGGACCCAGTACTTC.

V is TRBV18 and J is TRBJ1-1, with no clear D. The CDR3 runs 13 residues. Germline values: CDR1 KGHSH, CDR2 LQKENI. Trimming took off 2 bases at V and 4 bases at J, with 8 bases between the two ends. The CDR3 bases are TGTGCCAGCTCACCAGTCATGAGCACTGAAGCTTTCTTT. As protein: CASSPVMSTEAFF.

A word on this clonotype: This may be a read error, as it is one base from a much larger clone. The DNA of the CDR3 is TGTGCCAGCAGTGGCCAGTCTGGCGGGATTTTCAATGAGCAGTTCTTC. This sequence encodes CASSGQSGGIFNEQFF. The V gene is TRBV2, the J gene TRBJ2-1; D is possibly TRBD2 (6 bases). V lost 4 bases and J lost 6, with 19 bases in between. CDR1 and CDR2 (germline): SNHLY, FYNNEI. This CDR3 is 16 amino acids long.

This clonotype turned up a few times. The chain links TRBV7-8 to TRBJ2-3; 8 bases line up with TRBD1. The CDR3 has 15 residues. V gave up 1 base and J gave up 5 bases; unmatched junction bases: 5. Germline values: CDR1 SGHVS, CDR2 FQNEAQ. CDR3 nucleotides: TGTGCCAGCAGCTTAGGGCAGGGGGCAAGAGATACGCAGTATTTT. Protein: CASSLGQGARDTQYF.

In this sample, this clonotype turned up many times. The chain's CDR3 is CASSLPGGGAFF. CDR3 DNA: TGTGCCAGCAGTCTACCGGGCGGCGGAGCTTTCTTT. V gene TRBV25-1 combines with J gene TRBJ1-1; D is undetermined. CDR1 is MGHDK and CDR2 is SYGVNS in the germline V gene. CDR3 size: 12 residues. The germline V and J ends were trimmed by 5 bases and 10 bases, with 14 bases remaining between them.

This chain joins TRBV20-1 and TRBJ1-2; 9 positions agree with TRBD1. CDR3 size: 15 residues. Germline CDR1 and CDR2: DFQATT and SNEGSKA (reference sequence). V dropped 0 bases and J dropped 4; count of bases not matched to a gene: 6. The CDR3, as DNA: TGCAGTGCTAGAGATCGGGACAGGGACCGCTATGGCTACACCTTC. Amino acids: CSARDRDRDRYGYTF.

V and J are TRBV11-1 and TRBJ2-1; TRBD1 or TRBD2 may be the D gene (5 bases each). V dropped 1 base and J dropped 9 bases, with 19 bases sitting between them. Germline CDR1 SGHAT, CDR2 FQDESV (reference sequence). CDR3 length: 16 amino acids. CDR3 loop: CASSLETYQSRGEQFF. The CDR3 nucleotides read TGTGCCAGCAGCTTAGAAACGTATCAATCGAGGGGTGAGCAGTTCTTC.

V gene TRBV20-1 combines with J gene TRBJ2-3, with 7 nucleotides matching TRBD2. Trimming cost V 2 bases and J 4 bases; bases outside gene matches: 6. Germline CDR1 and CDR2: DFQATT and SNEGSKA (reference sequence). The length of the CDR3 is 14 residues. DNA for the CDR3: TGCAGTGCTAGATATTTCGGGGGGTCAGATACGCAGTATTTT. Amino acid sequence: CSARYFGGSDTQYF.

The chain recombines TRBV12-3 or TRBV12-4 with TRBJ1-2; no definite D call. The ends were cut back, 10 bases at V and 8 bases at J, with 17 bases in the middle. The CDR3 extends over 12 amino acids. CDR3 in amino acids: CATPSPGRGYTF. The CDR3 bases are TGTGCCACCCCTTCTCCGGGGAGGGGCTACACCTTC.

The rearrangement uses TRBV30 and TRBJ2-7, with TRBD1 identical over 7 bases. The CDR3 totals 15 residues. Trimming took 4 bases from V and 4 from J; bases not matched to a gene: 13. Germline CDR1 reads GTSNPN; CDR2 reads SVGIG (reference sequence). The CDR3 here is CAWKNAGTELYEQYF. For the CDR3, the DNA is TGTGCCTGGAAAAACGCCGGGACAGAGTTATACGAGCAGTACTTC.

A note on this clonotype: A single base separates this from a much larger clone, so it may be a read error. This chain links TRBV15 with TRBJ2-1; no clear D. The CDR3 is made up of 14 amino acids. Germline V CDR1 and CDR2: LNHNV, YYDKDF (reference sequence). CDR3 sequence: CVTSRDSDYNEQFF. CDR3 DNA sequence: TGTGTCACCAGCAGAGATTCGGACTACAATGAGCAGTTCTTC.